These 26 T cell receptor beta chains share one sample of origin, sequenced in a study of regulatory T cells in long-lasting Graves disease. iRepertoire HTBI primers and Arm-PCR of CDR3 regions built TCR beta libraries. TCRdb reprocessed the multiplex PCR reads with MiXCR, giving one entry per CDR3 protein. The table has a few hundred thousand distinct CDR3 sequences, 12% to 15% seen once. Time point in this sample: newly diagnosed GD, antithyroid drugs for less than 3 months. The TCR library was prepared using RNA isolated from PBMCs. These same data were also listed under a study on T cells in Graves' hyperthyroidism and ophthalmopathy.

The sequenced sample was peripheral blood mononuclear cells (PBMCs), obtained at new diagnosis, from a patient treated with antithyroid drugs. Receptors were obtained from a woman between 45 and 65 years old with Graves disease.

This clonotype was recorded many times. This chain connects TRBV5-1 to TRBJ2-1; 8 bases map to TRBD2. There are 16 residues in the CDR3. Unmatched junction bases numbered 8, after V lost 4 bases and J lost 2 bases. The germline V gene has CDR1 SGHRS and CDR2 YFSETQ. The CDR3 loop is CASSLSAGAPYNEQFF. Here the CDR3 DNA reads TGCGCCAGCAGCCTATCAGCGGGAGCCCCCTACAATGAGCAGTTCTTC.

This clonotype was found a few times. The genes are TRBV5-1 and TRBJ2-7; 10 bases map to TRBD2. The V gene end was trimmed by 2 bases and the J gene end by 2 bases; junction bases not matched to a gene: 4. This CDR3 contains 15 residues. From germline, CDR1 is SGHRS and CDR2 YFSETQ. DNA of the CDR3: TGCGCCAGCAGCTTCGGGACTAGCGAGACCTACGAGCAGTACTTC. Its translation: CASSFGTSETYEQYF.

This clonotype was counted ten times or more. This chain joins TRBV28 and TRBJ2-3; D possibly corresponds to TRBD2 (5 bases). V was clipped by 2 bases and J by 0 bases, with 9 bases between them. The germline CDR1 and CDR2 sequences are MDHEN and SYDVKM. The CDR3 consists of 15 residues. CDR3 DNA sequence: TGTGCCAGCAGTTTAGTCGGGATAAGCACAGATACGCAGTATTTT. Translated: CASSLVGISTDTQYF.

The rearrangement joins TRBV30 to TRBJ1-4; the D is unclear. Germline CDR1 GTSNPN, CDR2 SVGIG (reference sequence). The V gene lost 0 bases and the J gene lost 5 bases, with 22 bases spanning the gap. The CDR3 has 18 amino acids. CDR3 residues: CAWSVSLTPQTGNEKLFF. CDR3 nucleotide sequence: TGTGCCTGGAGTGTATCATTAACCCCGCAGACCGGGAATGAAAAACTGTTTTTT.

As concerns this clonotype: One junction end does not reproduce the germline sequence, and a read error may be involved. V gene TRBV5-4 combines with J gene TRBJ2-7; the D is unclear. Germline V gene data show CDR1 as SGHNT and CDR2 as YYREEE (reference sequence). This CDR3 spans 17 amino acids. CDR3 region: CASSLGASFILSHEQYF. The CDR3 DNA is TGTGCCAGCAGCTTGGGGGCGTCCTTCATCCTCTCCCACGAGCAGTACTTC.

In its sample, this clonotype was seen many times. The J gene is TRBJ2-7, the V gene TRBV5-1, with 10 bases that match TRBD1. Germline assignment: CDR1 SGHRS and CDR2 YFSETQ. The J segment lost 5 bases and the V segment lost 4 bases, leaving 6 bases of the junction unmatched. This CDR3 is built from 14 residues. CDR3 bases: TGCGCCAGCAGCGAGGGACAGGGGAGAAACGAGCAGTACTTC. Encoded protein: CASSEGQGRNEQYF.

This clonotype was observed at least ten times. This chain connects TRBV30 to TRBJ1-5, with TRBD1 as a possible D gene (5 bases). Germline V gives CDR1 GTSNPN, CDR2 SVGIG (reference sequence). This CDR3 region has 13 residues. Trimming stripped 2 bases from V and 5 bases from J, with 10 bases between. The CDR3 sequence is CAWSIGEDQPQHF. As DNA, the CDR3 is TGTGCCTGGAGTATAGGGGAAGATCAGCCCCAGCATTTT.

The chain is built from TRBV18 and TRBJ2-7; a weak D match, TRBD1 (6 bases). V shed 3 bases and J shed 7 bases, with 13 bases lying between them. Germline-derived CDR1 and CDR2 are KGHSH and LQKENI. This CDR3 is built from 13 residues. CDR3 DNA: TGTGCCAGCTCACCCCTACAGGGTCCAGAGCAGTACTTC. It specifies CASSPLQGPEQYF.

This clonotype showed up many times. The rearrangement joins TRBV11-2 to TRBJ2-4; 7 bases map to TRBD1. Germline-derived CDR1 and CDR2 are SGHAT and FQNNGV. This CDR3 has 18 residues. Trimming cost V 4 bases and J 11 bases; bases outside gene matches: 23. The CDR3 nucleotides are TGTGCCAGCAGCTCCCCGCCTGTCGGGCAGGGGGTTAGTGTCTTTCAGTACTTC. Protein: CASSSPPVGQGVSVFQYF.

This clonotype was counted only a few times. V gene TRBV3-1 combines with J gene TRBJ1-1, with 7 bases lining up with TRBD1. The CDR3 sequence is 15 residues long. Germline CDR1 reads LGHDT; CDR2 reads YNNKEL (reference sequence). The J segment lost 0 bases and the V segment lost 3 bases, leaving 4 bases of the junction unmatched. DNA for the CDR3: TGTGCCAGCAGCCATGACAGGGTATTGAACACTGAAGCTTTCTTT. It specifies CASSHDRVLNTEAFF.

This clonotype turned up a few times. The rearrangement links TRBV5-1 to TRBJ2-5, with TRBD2 matching 9 bases. Trimming took 1 base from V and 5 from J; bases not matched to a gene: 15. The germline V gene has CDR1 SGHRS and CDR2 YFSETQ. The CDR3 spans 18 residues. CDR3 DNA sequence: TGCGCCAGCAGCTTGATAACCCGTAGCGGGAGTAACGTGGAGACCCAGTACTTC. Translation gives CASSLITRSGSNVETQYF.

This clonotype has at least ten counts. The chain joins TRBV5-1 to TRBJ1-2; 9 bases are shared with TRBD1. J gave up 7 bases and V 2 bases, and 9 bases lay outside the gene matches. Germline CDR1 and CDR2: SGHRS and YFSETQ. The CDR3 totals 15 residues. CDR3 loop: CASSLATGGRSGYTF. As DNA, the CDR3 is TGCGCCAGCAGCTTAGCAACAGGGGGCAGAAGTGGCTACACCTTC.

There are many counts of this clonotype. The rearrangement links TRBV28 to TRBJ1-1; D not certain. Germline CDR1 and CDR2: MDHEN and SYDVKM. Trimming pared 8 bases from V and 5 bases from J, leaving 15 bases between. CDR3 size: 13 residues. In nucleotides, the CDR3 is TGTGCCAGCCTAAGGATTGGAAGGACTGAAGCTTTCTTT. Its protein is CASLRIGRTEAFF.

This clonotype showed up just a few times. The CDR3 sequence: CASSYSIVSNQPQHF. DNA for the CDR3: TGTGCCAGCAGTTACTCGATAGTCTCAAATCAGCCCCAGCATTTT. The rearrangement joins TRBV6-6 to TRBJ1-5; D gene unclear. Trimming cost V 0 bases and J 4 bases, with 10 bases left between them. Per the germline V gene, CDR1 is MNHNY and CDR2 is SVGAGI (reference sequence). The CDR3 contains 15 residues.

This clonotype was counted only a few times. The chain links TRBV27 to TRBJ2-2, with a tentative D call TRBD2 (6 bases). Germline CDR1 MNHEY, CDR2 SMNVEV (reference sequence). CDR3 length equals 14 residues. Trimming left V 4 bases short and J 3 bases short, with 9 bases between. CDR3 residues: CASSWSGDTGELFF. Written as DNA, the CDR3 is TGTGCCAGCAGTTGGTCGGGAGACACCGGGGAGCTGTTTTTT.

This chain uses TRBV9 with TRBJ2-2; TRBD2 matches 10 bases. The germline gives CDR1 SGDLS, CDR2 YYNGEE. After removal of 6 bases from V and 3 bases from J, the junction contained 5 bases not matched to a gene. The CDR3 is made up of 15 amino acids. The DNA of the CDR3 is TGTGCCAGCACCCTAGCGGGAGAGTACACCGGGGAGCTGTTTTTT. The encoded protein is CASTLAGEYTGELFF.

This clonotype was observed a handful of times. This chain connects TRBV19 to TRBJ2-1; 9 bases are shared with TRBD2. Germline trimming cut 7 bases from V and 6 bases from J; bases unmatched to any gene: 10. The CDR3 has 15 amino acids. Germline CDR1 reads LNHDA; CDR2 reads SQIVND (reference sequence). This CDR3 reads CASTRGRTSANEQFF. The CDR3 coding sequence is TGTGCCAGTACCCGCGGTAGGACTAGCGCCAATGAGCAGTTCTTC.

Only a few counts were recorded for this clonotype. This chain links TRBV12-3 or TRBV12-4 with TRBJ1-1, with D perhaps matching TRBD1 (6 bases). The CDR3 contains 14 residues. Deletions cut 3 bases from V and 5 bases from J, with 13 bases between. This CDR3 reads CASSFFGQTTEAFF. The CDR3 nucleotides are TGTGCCAGCAGTTTCTTCGGACAGACGACTGAAGCTTTCTTT.

This chain joins TRBV30 and TRBJ1-3; 7 bases line up with TRBD1. J lost 4 bases, V lost 4 bases, and 10 bases had no gene match. CDR3 length: 15 residues. Germline V gene data show CDR1 as GTSNPN and CDR2 as SVGIG (reference sequence). The CDR3 is CAWTSGGVLGNTIYF. The CDR3 nucleotides read TGTGCCTGGACCTCAGGGGGGGTCCTAGGAAACACCATATATTTT.

This clonotype was counted many times. This chain joins TRBV2 and TRBJ2-2; tentative D call: TRBD2 (6 bases). Trimming left V 5 bases short and J 6 bases short, with 10 bases between. This CDR3 is built from 13 residues. Germline assignment: CDR1 SNHLY and CDR2 FYNNEI. This CDR3 is CASSRLVAGELFF. The CDR3 DNA reads as TGTGCCAGCAGTAGACTAGTAGCCGGGGAGCTGTTTTTT.

The chain links TRBV25-1 to TRBJ1-5; D might be TRBD1 (5 bases). Between the trimmed V and J ends, which lost 8 bases and 4 bases, there was a span of 12 bases. This CDR3 has 13 amino acids. Germline V gene data show CDR1 as MGHDK and CDR2 as SYGVNS. The CDR3 sequence: CASQGPGNQPQHF. CDR3 DNA: TGTGCCAGCCAGGGCCCAGGGAATCAGCCCCAGCATTTT.

This clonotype was detected ten times or more. The chain has TRBV3-1 and TRBJ1-1; no clear D. Deletions cut 5 bases from V and 1 base from J, with 5 bases between. The CDR3 covers 12 residues. Germline V gene lookup returns CDR1 LGHDT and CDR2 YNNKEL (reference sequence). CDR3 in DNA: TGTGCCAGCAGCTGGGGGAACACTGAAGCTTTCTTT. This encodes CASSWGNTEAFF. The variable domain in full, with the rest retrieved from reference TRBV3-1 and TRBJ1-1, is DTAVSQTPKYLVTQMGNDKSIKCEQNLGHDTMYWYKQDSKKFLKIMFSYNNKELIINETVPNRFSPKSPDKAHLNLHINSLELGDSAVYFCASSWGNTEAFFGQGTRLTVV.

This clonotype was counted ten times or more. Germline and junction disagree at one end, which may indicate a read error. The gene calls are TRBV7-3 and TRBJ2-5; TRBD1 aligns across 12 bases. This CDR3 is built from 15 residues. In germline, CDR1 is SGHTA, CDR2 FQGTGA. The CDR3 here is CASSLGQGAWETQYF. For the CDR3, the DNA is TGCGCCAGCAGCCTGGGACAGGGGGCATGGGAGACCCAGTACTTC. The full variable domain, rest sourced from reference TRBV7-3 and TRBJ2-5, is GAGVSQTPSNKVTEKGKYVELRCDPISGHTALYWYRQSLGQGPEFLIYFQGTGAADDSGLPNDRFFAVRPEGSVSTLKIQRTERGDSAVYLCASSLGQGAWETQYFGPGTRLLVL.

In regard to this clonotype: Just one base apart from a much larger clone, this may be a read error. This rearrangement joins TRBV2 to TRBJ2-1, with a tentative D call TRBD2 (6 bases). The V gene's germline CDR1 is SNHLY and CDR2 FYNNEI. There are 15 residues in the CDR3. This CDR3 is CAGSDLSGIYNEQFF. The CDR3 DNA sequence: TGTGCCGGCAGTGATCTTAGCGGAATCTACAATGAGCAGTTCTTC. Supplemented by reference TRBV2 and TRBJ2-1, the full variable domain reads EPEVTQTPSHQVTQMGQEVILRCVPISNHLYFYWYRQILGQKVEFLVSFYNNEISEKSEIFDDQFSVERPDGSNFTLKIRSTKLEDSAMYFCAGSDLSGIYNEQFFGPGTRLTVL.

The chain uses TRBV2 and TRBJ2-3, with D uncertain. Germline assignment: CDR1 SNHLY and CDR2 FYNNEI. The CDR3 sequence is 13 residues long. Between the trimmed V and J ends, which lost 7 bases and 4 bases, there was a span of 12 bases. CDR3 residues: CASNPPSADTQYF. The CDR3 DNA follows: TGTGCCAGCAACCCCCCATCGGCAGATACGCAGTATTTT.

In its sample, this clonotype was seen many times. CDR3 DNA: TGTGCCAGCAGTTGGGGATATAGCAATCAGCCCCAGCATTTT. Translating gives CASSWGYSNQPQHF. This rearrangement joins TRBV28 to TRBJ1-5; D not resolved. The CDR3 is made up of 14 amino acids. The germline V and J ends were trimmed by 4 bases and 0 bases, with 7 bases remaining between them. In germline, CDR1 is MDHEN, CDR2 SYDVKM.